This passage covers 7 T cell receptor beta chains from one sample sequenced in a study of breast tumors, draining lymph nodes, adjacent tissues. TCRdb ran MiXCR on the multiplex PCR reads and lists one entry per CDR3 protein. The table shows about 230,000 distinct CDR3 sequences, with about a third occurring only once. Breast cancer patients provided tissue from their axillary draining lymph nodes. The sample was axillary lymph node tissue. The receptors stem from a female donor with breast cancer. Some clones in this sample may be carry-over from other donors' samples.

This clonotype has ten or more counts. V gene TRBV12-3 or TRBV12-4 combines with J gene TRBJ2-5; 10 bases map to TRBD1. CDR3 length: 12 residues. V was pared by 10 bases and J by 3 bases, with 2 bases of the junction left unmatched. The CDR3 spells CATGQGEETQYF. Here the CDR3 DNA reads TGTGCCACCGGACAGGGGGAAGAGACCCAGTACTTC.

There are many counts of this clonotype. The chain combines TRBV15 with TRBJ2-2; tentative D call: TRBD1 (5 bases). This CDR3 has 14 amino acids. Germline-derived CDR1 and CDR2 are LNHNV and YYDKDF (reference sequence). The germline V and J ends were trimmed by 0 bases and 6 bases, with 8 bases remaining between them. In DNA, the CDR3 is TGTGCCACCAGCAGAGAAGGGGTGGCCGGGGAGCTGTTTTTT. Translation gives CATSREGVAGELFF.

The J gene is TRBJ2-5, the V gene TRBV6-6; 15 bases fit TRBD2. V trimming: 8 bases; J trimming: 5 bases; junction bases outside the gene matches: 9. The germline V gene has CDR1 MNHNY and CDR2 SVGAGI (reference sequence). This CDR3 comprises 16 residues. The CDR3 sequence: CASVWGTSGRRETQYF. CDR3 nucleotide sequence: TGTGCCAGCGTCTGGGGGACTAGCGGGAGGCGGGAGACCCAGTACTTC.

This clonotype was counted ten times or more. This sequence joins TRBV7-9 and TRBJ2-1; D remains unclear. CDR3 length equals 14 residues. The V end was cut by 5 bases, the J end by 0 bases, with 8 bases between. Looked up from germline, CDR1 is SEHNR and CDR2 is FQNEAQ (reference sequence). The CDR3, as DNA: TGTGCCAGCAGCCTTACCTACTCCTACAATGAGCAGTTCTTC. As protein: CASSLTYSYNEQFF.

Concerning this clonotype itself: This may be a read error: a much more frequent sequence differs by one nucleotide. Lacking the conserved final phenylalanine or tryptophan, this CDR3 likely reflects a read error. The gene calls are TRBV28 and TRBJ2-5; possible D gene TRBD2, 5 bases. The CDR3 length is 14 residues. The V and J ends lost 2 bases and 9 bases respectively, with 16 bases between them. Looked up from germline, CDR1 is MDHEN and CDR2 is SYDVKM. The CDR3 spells CASSLDSGAEAQYL. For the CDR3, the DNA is TGTGCCAGCAGTTTAGATTCGGGCGCGGAGGCCCAGTACCTC.

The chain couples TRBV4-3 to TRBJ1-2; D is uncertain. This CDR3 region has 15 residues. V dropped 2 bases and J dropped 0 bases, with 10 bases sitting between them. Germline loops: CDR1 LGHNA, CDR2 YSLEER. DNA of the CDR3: TGCGCCAGCAGCCAATATACGGGGTCTAACTATGGCTACACCTTC. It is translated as CASSQYTGSNYGYTF.

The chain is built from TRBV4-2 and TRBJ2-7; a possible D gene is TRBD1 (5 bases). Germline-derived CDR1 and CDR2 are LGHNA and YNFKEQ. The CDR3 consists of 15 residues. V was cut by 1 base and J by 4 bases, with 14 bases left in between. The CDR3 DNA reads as TGTGCCAGCAGCCAAGGTTGGGCAGGGTGGTACGAGCAGTACTTC. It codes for CASSQGWAGWYEQYF.